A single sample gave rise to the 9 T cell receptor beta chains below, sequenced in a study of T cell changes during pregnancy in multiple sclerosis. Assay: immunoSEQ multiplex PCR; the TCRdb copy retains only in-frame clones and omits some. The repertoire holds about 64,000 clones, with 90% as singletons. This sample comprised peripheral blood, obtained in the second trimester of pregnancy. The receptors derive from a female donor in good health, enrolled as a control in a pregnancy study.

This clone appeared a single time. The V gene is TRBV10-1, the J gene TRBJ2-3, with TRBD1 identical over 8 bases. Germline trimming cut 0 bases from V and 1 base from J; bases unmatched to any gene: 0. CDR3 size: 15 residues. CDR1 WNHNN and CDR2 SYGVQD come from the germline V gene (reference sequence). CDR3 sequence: CASSESGQGTDTQYF. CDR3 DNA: TGCGCCAGCAGTGAGTCGGGACAGGGCACAGATACGCAGTATTTT.

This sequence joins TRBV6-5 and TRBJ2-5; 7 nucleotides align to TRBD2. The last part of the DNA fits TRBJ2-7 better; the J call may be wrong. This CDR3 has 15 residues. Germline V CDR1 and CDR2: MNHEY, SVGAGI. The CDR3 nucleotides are TGTGCCAGCAGTCGGACTCTAGCGGATCCCTACGAGCAGTACTTC. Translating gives CASSRTLADPYEQYF.

The DNA for the CDR3 is TGTGCCAGCAGGCAGGGGTTTGGCGGGGAGCTGTTTTTT. Translating gives CASRQGFGGELFF. This chain connects TRBV6-6 to TRBJ2-2; D is possibly TRBD1 (6 bases). The CDR3 extends over 13 amino acids. Trimming shortened V by 6 bases and J by 7 bases, and 12 bases separated the two germline ends. Germline V gene sequence: CDR1 MNHNY, CDR2 SVGAGI (reference sequence).

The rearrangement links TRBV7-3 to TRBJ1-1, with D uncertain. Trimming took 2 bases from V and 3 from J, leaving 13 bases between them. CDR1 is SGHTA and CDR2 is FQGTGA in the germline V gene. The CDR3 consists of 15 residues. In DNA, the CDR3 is TGTGCCAGCAGCTTACGGGGAGACACCTACACTGAAGCTTTCTTT. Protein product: CASSLRGDTYTEAFF.

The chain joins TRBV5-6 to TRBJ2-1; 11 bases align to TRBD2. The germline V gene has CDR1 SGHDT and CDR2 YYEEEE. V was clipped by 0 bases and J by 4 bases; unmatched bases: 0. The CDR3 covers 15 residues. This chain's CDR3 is CASSLGLAGYNEQFF. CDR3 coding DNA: TGTGCCAGCAGCTTGGGACTAGCGGGGTACAATGAGCAGTTCTTC.

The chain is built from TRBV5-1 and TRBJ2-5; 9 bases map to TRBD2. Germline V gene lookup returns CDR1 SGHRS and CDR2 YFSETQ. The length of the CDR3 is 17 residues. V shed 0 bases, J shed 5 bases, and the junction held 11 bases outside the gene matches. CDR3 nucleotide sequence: TGCGCCAGCAGCTTGGCAGCGGGGGGCCCCCGAGCGGAGACCCAGTACTTC. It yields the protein CASSLAAGGPRAETQYF.

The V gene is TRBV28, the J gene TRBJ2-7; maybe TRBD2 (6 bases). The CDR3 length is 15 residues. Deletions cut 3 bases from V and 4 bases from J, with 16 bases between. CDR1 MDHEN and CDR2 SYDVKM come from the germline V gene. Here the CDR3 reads CASSFTGDSGYEQYF. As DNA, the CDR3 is TGTGCCAGCAGTTTTACCGGGGACTCCGGGTACGAGCAGTACTTC.

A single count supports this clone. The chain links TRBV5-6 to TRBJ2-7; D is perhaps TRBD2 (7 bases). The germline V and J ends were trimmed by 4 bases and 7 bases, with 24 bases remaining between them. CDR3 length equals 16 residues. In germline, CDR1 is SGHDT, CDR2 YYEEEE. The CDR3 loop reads CASSPGGKWGRGEQYF. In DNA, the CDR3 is TGTGCCAGCAGCCCGGGGGGCAAGTGGGGAAGGGGGGAGCAGTACTTC.

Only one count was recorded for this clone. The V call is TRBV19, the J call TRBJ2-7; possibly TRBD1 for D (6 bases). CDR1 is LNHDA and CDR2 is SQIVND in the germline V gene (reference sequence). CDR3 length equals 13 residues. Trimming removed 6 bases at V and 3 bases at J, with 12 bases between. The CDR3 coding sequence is TGTGCCAGTAGCCCTACAGGGATCTACGAGCAGTACTTC. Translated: CASSPTGIYEQYF.